These T cell receptor beta chains were read from a single sample in a study of cytomegalovirus exposure and HLA in healthy donors. TCRdb's table, derived via immunoSEQ multiplex PCR, lists solely in-frame clones and lacks some. The sample holds about 190,000 clones, 75% to 90% seen once. Sequenced sample: PBMCs. The receptors here all came from a woman aged 18-29 years in good health and CMV-seronegative. CDR3s include the opening cysteine and the closing phenylalanine or tryptophan. Fields, in order: J gene, D gene, V gene, clone size, CDR3 protein, CDR3 DNA. The D gene is left open where the match is weak. Not every row has a clone size; where given, it reads once, few, many or a size class.

>TRBJ2-5|.|TRBV18|few
CASSPLGKQARETQYF
TGTGCCAGCTCACCTTTGGGTAAACAGGCTCGAGAGACCCAGTACTTC
>TRBJ2-7|TRBD1|TRBV5-4|.
CASSLAGQVPYYEQYF
TGTGCCAGCAGCTTGGCGGGACAGGTACCCTACTACGAGCAGTACTTC
>TRBJ2-5|.|TRBV18|.
CASSQQAEGTQYF
TGTGCCAGCTCACAGCAGGCGGAGGGGACCCAGTACTTC
>TRBJ2-1|.|TRBV30|.
CAWSARALTYNEQFF
TGTGCCTGGAGTGCCAGGGCCTTAACCTACAATGAGCAGTTCTTC
>TRBJ2-2|.|TRBV13|.
CASSTPLDSHTGELFF
TGTGCCAGCAGCACCCCGTTGGACTCTCACACCGGGGAGCTGTTTTTT
>TRBJ2-5|.|TRBV5-4|.
CASSLDHLSQETQYF
TGTGCCAGCAGCTTGGATCACTTATCACAAGAGACCCAGTACTTC
>TRBJ2-1|.|TRBV5-1|.
CASTMGGGSYNEQFF
TGCGCCAGCACCATGGGCGGGGGCTCGTACAATGAGCAGTTCTTC
>TRBJ1-1|TRBD1|TRBV6-6|.
CASSPGQGKAFF
TGTGCCAGCAGTCCAGGACAGGGGAAAGCTTTCTTT
>TRBJ1-1|.|TRBV6-1|.
CASRGAANTEAFF
TGTGCCAGCAGAGGGGCAGCGAACACTGAAGCTTTCTTT
>TRBJ1-1|TRBD1|TRBV6-5|.
CAGNYAPGGYTEAFF
TGTGCCGGCAATTATGCCCCAGGGGGTTACACTGAAGCTTTCTTT
>TRBJ2-7|TRBD2|TRBV13|.
CASSTTSGLTSYEQYF
TGTGCCAGCAGCACGACTAGCGGGCTTACCTCCTACGAGCAGTACTTC
>TRBJ2-1|TRBD2|TRBV4-2|.
CASSQGTSGGAGKFF
TGTGCCAGCAGCCAAGGGACTAGCGGGGGGGCGGGGAAGTTCTTC
>TRBJ1-1|.|TRBV6-5|few
CASSNPLSVNTEAFF
TGTGCCAGCAGTAACCCTCTCAGCGTTAACACTGAAGCTTTCTTT
>TRBJ1-6|.|TRBV7-2|.
CASSLEQANSPLHF
TGTGCCAGCAGCTTAGAACAGGCTAATTCACCCCTCCACTTT
>TRBJ2-7|.|TRBV4-2|.
CASSQDLGPRPYEQYF
TGTGCCAGCAGCCAAGATTTGGGGCCCAGGCCCTACGAGCAGTACTTC
>TRBJ2-1|.|TRBV27|.
CASSFLARGDLQFF
TGTGCCAGCAGTTTTTTAGCGAGAGGCGACTTACAGTTCTTC
>TRBJ1-6|TRBD1|TRBV28|.
CASSFSGGRNSPLHF
TGTGCCAGCAGTTTTTCAGGGGGCCGTAATTCACCCCTCCACTTT
>TRBJ2-6|.|TRBV11-2|.
CASQRGPGANVLTF
TGTGCCAGCCAACGTGGGCCAGGGGCCAACGTCCTGACTTTC
>TRBJ2-7|TRBD1|TRBV2|.
CASTDRGQQYF
TGTGCCAGCACGGACAGGGGACAACAGTACTTC
>TRBJ2-7|TRBD2|TRBV27|.
CASTLRPPRGVNEQYF
TGTGCCAGCACCCTTCGACCCCCTCGGGGGGTGAACGAGCAGTACTTC
>TRBJ2-5|TRBD2|TRBV14|.
CASSQTSGEETQYF
TGTGCCAGCAGCCAGACTAGCGGTGAAGAGACCCAGTACTTC
>TRBJ2-1|TRBD2|TRBV19|once
CATKVSGWFDEQFF
TGTGCCACTAAGGTTAGCGGGTGGTTCGATGAGCAGTTCTTC
>TRBJ2-5|TRBD2|TRBV5-1|.
CASSFGGGLRETQYF
TGCGCCAGCAGCTTTGGCGGGGGGCTACGGGAGACCCAGTACTTC
>TRBJ2-7|TRBD2|TRBV5-1|.
CASSFLPTSGSGYEQYF
TGCGCCAGCAGCTTTCTACCGACTAGCGGGAGTGGGTACGAGCAGTACTTC
>TRBJ2-1|TRBD1|TRBV5-1|.
CASSLDPGGMAMDEQFF
TGCGCCAGCAGCTTGGACCCAGGGGGTATGGCAATGGATGAGCAGTTCTTC
>TRBJ2-1|TRBD2|TRBV2|.
CASDMSGSRDEQFF
TGTGCCAGCGACATGAGCGGGAGTAGAGATGAGCAGTTCTTC
>TRBJ2-1|TRBD2|TRBV23-1|.
CASSPPQRERSYNEQFF
TGCGCCAGCAGTCCCCCCCAGCGGGAGAGGTCCTACAATGAGCAGTTCTTC
>TRBJ2-3|.|TRBV5-1|.
CASSPGLTTTDTQYF
TGCGCCAGCAGCCCCGGACTTACGACCACAGATACGCAGTATTTT
>TRBJ1-3|.|TRBV9|.
CASSGLTLGRGTGNTIYF
TGTGCCAGCAGCGGACTAACCTTAGGCAGGGGAACTGGAAACACCATATATTTT
>TRBJ2-3|.|TRBV5-1|.
CASSLGGQTDTQYF
TGCGCCAGCAGCTTGGGTGGACAGACAGATACGCAGTATTTT
>TRBJ1-2|.|TRBV6-1|.
CASSEVGATATYGYTF
TGTGCCAGCAGTGAGGTGGGGGCGACGGCAACCTATGGCTACACCTTC
>TRBJ2-1|.|TRBV5-4|once
CASSLGGSDNEQFF
TGTGCCAGCAGCTTAGGAGGCAGCGACAATGAGCAGTTCTTC
>TRBJ2-7|.|TRBV5-6|.
CASSLYYEQYF
TGTGCCAGCAGCCTATACTACGAGCAGTACTTC
>TRBJ1-2|.|TRBV6-4|.
CASSDLSGTYGYTF
TGTGCCAGCAGTGATCTTAGCGGGACCTATGGCTACACCTTC
>TRBJ1-6|TRBD1|TRBV5-4|.
CASSLFGTGPSPLHF
TGTGCCAGCAGCTTGTTTGGGACAGGGCCTTCACCCCTCCACTTT
>TRBJ1-5|TRBD1|TRBV15|.
CATRDRELQPQHF
TGTGCCACGCGGGACAGGGAGTTACAGCCCCAGCATTTT
>TRBJ2-2|.|TRBV9|once
CASSVGHYRTGELFF
TGTGCCAGCAGCGTAGGCCACTATCGCACCGGGGAGCTGTTTTTT